This T cell receptor beta chain was sequenced for a study of blood T cell repertoires in COVID-19. Study information: The United States, Italy and Spain were the sources of the acute and convalescent COVID-19 samples. T cells, B-cell-depleted T cells, or PBMCs provided the cDNA or gDNA that served as material.

Per the authors' pipeline: Amplification from reference gene primers served as the basis for estimated nucleated cell counts. Here immunoSEQ multiplex PCR was the method, and the copy in TCRdb shows in-frame clones only, minus some. That table is the source of V, J and clone size, and D and trimming were worked out from the DNA. The table records about half a million clones, approximately 92% of them present only once. This CDR3 has 16 amino acids. V dropped 0 bases and J dropped 4; count of bases not matched to a gene: 7. Germline CDR1 is SGHRS and CDR2 is YFSETQ. Seattle's cohort entered during active infection and was followed longitudinally.

This rearrangement joins TRBV5-1 to TRBJ2-7, with 10 bases aligning to TRBD1. The sequenced sample was peripheral blood. The clonotype was recovered from a man aged 18-30 years with COVID-19, enrolled during active disease. DNA of the CDR3: TGCGCCAGCAGCTTGGCTGGTGGGACAGGGGCGTACGAGCAGTACTTC. Amino acid sequence: CASSLAGGTGAYEQYF.